This T cell receptor beta chain was captured in a study of blood T cell repertoires in COVID-19. This clone was found a few times. Per the germline V gene, CDR1 is SGDLS and CDR2 is YYNGEE. The CDR3 has 15 residues. Losses at the gene ends were 0 bases for V and 6 bases for J; bases not matched to a gene: 5. Generated by immunoSEQ multiplex PCR, the TCRdb table keeps only in-frame clones and is missing some. Seen here are around 150,000 clones, over 80% observed once, and the top ten hold roughly 4.9%. The sequence was collected from a man between 70 and 80 years old who had been exposed to COVID-19. The sequencing input was PBMCs or T cells enriched from blood (not recorded which). This chain joins TRBV9 and TRBJ2-1; 8 bases match TRBD2. The CDR3 spells CASSVGGLVGNEQFF. CDR3 nucleotides: TGTGCCAGCAGCGTAGGGGGACTAGTTGGCAATGAGCAGTTCTTC. The full variable domain, with the rest looked up from reference TRBV9 and TRBJ2-1, is DSGVTQTPKHLITATGQRVTLRCSPRSGDLSVYWYQQSLDQGLQFLIQYYNGEERAKGNILERFSAQQFPDLHSELNLSSLELGDSALYFCASSVGGLVGNEQFFGPGTRLTVL.